A single sample is the source of the 25 T cell receptor beta chains below, sequenced in a study of early T cells in non-severe SARS-CoV-2 infection. TCRdb re-called the 5' RACE reads through MiXCR, storing one row per CDR3 protein. This sample has some 40,000 distinct CDR3 sequences; less than 7% occur once, and the top ten carry 4% to 5.5%. The sequencing used whole blood, collected at baseline. The source is an adult who was a healthcare worker with PCR-confirmed SARS-CoV-2 infection or an uninfected control (not recorded which).

The chain is built from TRBV9 and TRBJ2-7, with 8 nucleotides matching TRBD1. The germline V gene encodes CDR1 SGDLS and CDR2 YYNGEE. V lost 3 bases to trimming and J lost 9 bases; unmatched junction nucleotides: 11. The CDR3 spans 14 residues. CDR3: CASSAFSGGAGQYF. CDR3 coding DNA: TGTGCCAGCAGCGCCTTTTCAGGGGGCGCAGGGCAGTACTTC.

The V call is TRBV20-1, the J call TRBJ2-3; 13 bases agree with TRBD2. CDR1 and CDR2 from the germline V gene are DFQATT and SNEGSKA (reference sequence). The length of the CDR3 is 17 residues. Trimming cost V 4 bases and J 3 bases; bases outside gene matches: 10. CDR3 bases: TGCAGTGCTACCAACCCGGGACTAGCGGGGCGGACAGATACGCAGTATTTT. Translated, it gives CSATNPGLAGRTDTQYF.

This clonotype was seen a handful of times. CDR3 coding DNA: TGTGCCATGAGGGAGCCTACAGTCGCCGAGCAGTACTTC. Translation gives CAMREPTVAEQYF. The chain has TRBV10-3 and TRBJ2-7, with D tentatively TRBD2 (5 bases). Trimming left V 9 bases short and J 6 bases short, with 18 bases between. The CDR3 length is 13 residues. The germline V gene encodes CDR1 ENHRY and CDR2 SYGVKD.

This clonotype was picked up a small number of times. The chain links TRBV5-6 to TRBJ2-5; D may be TRBD1 (5 bases). V was pared by 3 bases and J by 5 bases, with 11 bases between. Germline CDR1 is SGHDT and CDR2 is YYEEEE. The CDR3 covers 13 residues. The CDR3 sequence: CASSSGYWETQYF. CDR3 in DNA: TGTGCCAGCAGCTCAGGGTATTGGGAGACCCAGTACTTC.

Many counts were recorded for this clonotype. DNA for the CDR3: TGTGCCAGCAGGGACAGGGGGGCGAACACTGAAGCTTTCTTT. Protein product: CASRDRGANTEAFF. The chain uses TRBV3-1 and TRBJ1-1, with 10 bases aligning to TRBD1. Germline assignment: CDR1 LGHDT and CDR2 YNNKEL (reference sequence). The CDR3 runs to 14 residues. V was clipped by 6 bases and J by 1 base; unmatched bases: 2.

Only a few counts were recorded for this clonotype. The CDR3 loop reads CASKGGQGISNQPQHF. Here the CDR3 DNA reads TGTGCCAGTAAAGGGGGACAGGGGATTAGCAATCAGCCCCAGCATTTT. This chain links TRBV19 with TRBJ1-5; 10 nucleotides match TRBD1. CDR3 length: 16 amino acids. V lost 7 bases and J lost 0; bases outside the gene matches: 6. The germline V gene has CDR1 LNHDA and CDR2 SQIVND (reference sequence).

This clonotype has ten or more counts. The chain joins TRBV3-1 to TRBJ2-1, with 11 bases lining up with TRBD2. The CDR3 covers 17 residues. From germline, CDR1 is LGHDT and CDR2 YNNKEL (reference sequence). The V segment lost 5 bases and the J segment 7 bases; nucleotides outside the gene matches: 13. The CDR3 nucleotides read TGTGCCAGCAGCTCCCCGCCCGGGACTAGCGGCACAAATGAGCAGTTCTTC. Translation: CASSSPPGTSGTNEQFF.

V is TRBV6-2 or TRBV6-3 and J is TRBJ2-7; the match to TRBD2 covers 10 bases. The CDR3 is 15 residues long. After removal of 6 bases from V and 7 bases from J, the junction contained 12 bases not matched to a gene. CDR1 is MNHEY and CDR2 is SVGEGT in the germline V gene. The CDR3: CASRASGGVFGEQYF. In nucleotides, the CDR3 is TGTGCCAGCAGGGCTAGCGGGGGCGTCTTCGGGGAGCAGTACTTC.

This rearrangement joins TRBV7-2 to TRBJ1-2, with 7 bases aligning to TRBD1. Germline CDR1 SGHTA, CDR2 FQGNSA. J was trimmed by 4 bases and V by 6 bases; bases with no gene match: 11. The CDR3 has 15 amino acids. The CDR3 reads CASRLGDSTPYGYTF. The CDR3 nucleotides read TGTGCCAGCAGGCTCGGGGACAGTACTCCCTATGGCTACACCTTC.

This clonotype has just a few counts. This rearrangement joins TRBV20-1 to TRBJ2-1, with TRBD2 as a possible D gene (6 bases). There are 14 residues in the CDR3. The germline gives CDR1 DFQATT, CDR2 SNEGSKA (reference sequence). The V gene lost 6 bases and the J gene lost 1 base, with 13 bases spanning the gap. The CDR3 region is CSASGLLSYNEQFF. As DNA, the CDR3 is TGCAGTGCCTCGGGACTGCTATCCTACAATGAGCAGTTCTTC.

This clonotype was recorded many times. The chain carries TRBV5-1 and TRBJ2-7; TRBD2 agrees at 11 bases. Germline V gives CDR1 SGHRS, CDR2 YFSETQ. Trimming removed 4 bases from V and 6 bases from J; junction bases left unmatched: 6. The CDR3 is 14 amino acids. The CDR3 DNA sequence: TGCGCCAGCAGCGCCGGGACTAGCGGCGCCGAGCAGTACTTC. This codes for CASSAGTSGAEQYF.

The chain is built from TRBV7-2 and TRBJ1-6; tentatively, D is TRBD1 (6 bases). V lost 4 bases and J 12 bases, leaving 22 bases between the germline ends. This CDR3 is built from 16 residues. Germline V CDR1 and CDR2: SGHTA, FQGNSA. The CDR3: CASSSSNPWTELPLHF. CDR3 DNA sequence: TGTGCCAGCAGCTCCTCAAACCCCTGGACAGAGTTACCCCTCCACTTT.

This clonotype showed up many times. The genes are TRBV14 and TRBJ2-1; 12 bases match TRBD2. Germline V CDR1 and CDR2: SGHDN, FVKESK. The V segment lost 1 base and the J segment 6 bases; nucleotides outside the gene matches: 1. The CDR3 consists of 15 residues. CDR3 bases: TGTGCCAGCAGCCAAGGGACTAGCGGGGCCAATGAGCAGTTCTTC. Translating gives CASSQGTSGANEQFF.

This clonotype appeared many times. In DNA form, the CDR3 reads TGTGCCAGCAGACCCTCAGTGGGGTACAATGAGCAGTTCTTC. Its protein product is CASRPSVGYNEQFF. This chain connects TRBV25-1 to TRBJ2-1; D call uncertain. Germline values: CDR1 MGHDK, CDR2 SYGVNS. The CDR3 runs 14 residues. Trimming cost V 6 bases and J 4 bases, with 13 bases left between them.

This clonotype appeared many times. The gene calls are TRBV19 and TRBJ1-5, with no clear D. V was clipped by 1 base and J by 7 bases, with 11 bases between them. The germline CDR1 and CDR2 sequences are LNHDA and SQIVND (reference sequence). The CDR3 covers 14 residues. For the CDR3, the DNA is TGTGCCAGTAGTATAGGAGCACTTAGCCAGCCCCAGCATTTT. Translation: CASSIGALSQPQHF.

This clonotype is termed medium-sized. The chain carries TRBV15 and TRBJ2-4; D is ambiguous. The CDR3 contains 10 residues. Germline lookup yields CDR1 LNHNV and CDR2 YYDKDF (reference sequence). Trimming cost V 0 bases and J 16 bases, with 7 bases left between them. The CDR3 DNA is TGTGCCACCAGCAGAGATAAGCTATACTTC. Residues: CATSRDKLYF. Filled out from reference TRBV15 and TRBJ2-4, the complete variable domain reads DAMVIQNPRYQVTQFGKPVTLSCSQTLNHNVMYWYQQKSSQAPKLLFHYYDKDFNNEADTPDNFQSRRPNTSFCFLDIRSPGLGDTAMYLCATSRDKLYFGAGTRLSVL.

This clonotype was found many times. The rearrangement joins TRBV3-1 to TRBJ1-2; D remains ambiguous. The CDR3 is made up of 13 amino acids. Trimming stripped 2 bases from V and 3 bases from J, with 7 bases between. CDR1 and CDR2 (germline): LGHDT, YNNKEL (reference sequence). In nucleotides, the CDR3 is TGTGCCAGCAGCCAACAGGTGTACTATGGCTACACCTTC. Protein product: CASSQQVYYGYTF.

The chain joins TRBV11-3 to TRBJ2-7; a possible D gene is TRBD2 (5 bases). V lost 0 bases, J lost 6 bases, and 12 bases lay in between. The germline CDR1 and CDR2 sequences are SGHNT and YENEEA. The CDR3 has 14 amino acids. CDR3 coding DNA: TGTGCCAGCAGCTTAGATGGAGGTCAGTCCGAGCAGTACTTC. It codes for CASSLDGGQSEQYF.

This clonotype has a count of ten or more. This sequence joins TRBV6-1 and TRBJ2-7; 9 nucleotides align to TRBD1. The CDR3 length is 15 residues. J was trimmed by 1 base and V by 7 bases; bases with no gene match: 8. In germline, CDR1 is MNHNS, CDR2 SASEGT. This CDR3 reads CASNRVQGASYEQYF. In DNA form, the CDR3 reads TGTGCCAGCAACCGAGTACAGGGGGCATCCTACGAGCAGTACTTC.

This clonotype was seen a single time. This chain joins TRBV5-1 and TRBJ2-2; D is unresolved. Trimming took off 3 bases at V and 1 base at J, with 16 bases between the two ends. CDR3 length: 17 residues. The germline V gene has CDR1 SGHRS and CDR2 YFSETQ. The CDR3 DNA sequence: TGCGCCAGCAGCTCGACTGAAATCGCCCTGAACACCGGGGAGCTGTTTTTT. This encodes CASSSTEIALNTGELFF.

At least ten counts were recorded for this clonotype. The chain links TRBV4-3 to TRBJ2-3; 12 positions match TRBD2. The V segment lost 0 bases and the J segment 5 bases; nucleotides outside the gene matches: 9. Per germline, CDR1 LGHNA and CDR2 YSLEER. The CDR3 has 18 residues. The CDR3 sequence is CASSQEASGGAGIDTQYF. The CDR3 nucleotides are TGCGCCAGCAGCCAAGAGGCTAGCGGGGGGGCCGGGATAGATACGCAGTATTTT.

This clonotype was recorded at least ten times. This rearrangement joins TRBV11-2 to TRBJ1-5; unclear D gene. The CDR3 covers 15 residues. Germline lookup yields CDR1 SGHAT and CDR2 FQNNGV. Between the trimmed V and J ends, which lost 2 bases and 1 base, there was a span of 9 bases. The CDR3 DNA follows: TGTGCCAGCAGCTTATTTGGTGGGAGCAATCAGCCCCAGCATTTT. Its translation is CASSLFGGSNQPQHF.

V is TRBV20-1 and J is TRBJ2-5; 13 positions agree with TRBD2. Germline V lookup: CDR1 DFQATT, CDR2 SNEGSKA (reference sequence). CDR3 size: 15 residues. V shed 4 bases and J 5 bases; nucleotides not matched to a gene: 7. The CDR3 spells CSAKGLAGDVETQYF. As DNA, the CDR3 is TGCAGTGCTAAAGGACTAGCGGGAGACGTGGAGACCCAGTACTTC.

This chain joins TRBV12-3 or TRBV12-4 and TRBJ1-6; maybe TRBD1 (5 bases). This CDR3 has 14 amino acids. V was cut by 5 bases and J by 10 bases, with 15 bases left in between. This CDR3 is CASSVGQGNSPLHF. For the CDR3, the DNA is TGTGCCAGCAGTGTCGGGCAGGGCAACTCACCCCTCCACTTT.

There are many counts of this clonotype. This chain joins TRBV5-1 and TRBJ2-1; no reliable D call. Germline V lookup: CDR1 SGHRS, CDR2 YFSETQ. Trimming cost V 0 bases and J 0 bases, with 7 bases left between them. This CDR3 is 15 amino acids long. CDR3 sequence: CASSLDFSSYNEQFF. The CDR3 DNA sequence: TGCGCCAGCAGCTTGGATTTTAGCTCCTACAATGAGCAGTTCTTC.